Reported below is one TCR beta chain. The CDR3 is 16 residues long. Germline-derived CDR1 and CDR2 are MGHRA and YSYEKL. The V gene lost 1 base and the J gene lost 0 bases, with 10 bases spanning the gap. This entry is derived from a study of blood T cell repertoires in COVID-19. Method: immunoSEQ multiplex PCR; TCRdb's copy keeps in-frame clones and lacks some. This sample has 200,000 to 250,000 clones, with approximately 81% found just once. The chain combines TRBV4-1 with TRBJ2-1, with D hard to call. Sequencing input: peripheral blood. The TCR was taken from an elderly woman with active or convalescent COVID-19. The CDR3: CASSQVGQRSYNEQFF. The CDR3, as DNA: TGCGCCAGCAGCCAAGTTGGGCAACGCTCCTACAATGAGCAGTTCTTC.